This T cell receptor beta chain was documented in a study of T cells after yellow fever vaccination. Study-wide points: The booster response re-showed most primary clones: 96% CD4, around 85% CD8. It was the secondary response that reached its peak faster, day 5 versus 15, but it was weaker.

CDR3 size: 14 residues. V was trimmed by 6 bases and J by 6 bases, leaving 17 bases between them. Only a few counts were recorded for this clonotype. The antigen remains unidentified. TCRdb fed the 5' RACE reads into MiXCR, producing one record per CDR3 protein. The sample lists about 320,000 distinct CDR3 sequences; about 12% were seen once. The TCR was taken from a young man who received the YFV17D yellow fever vaccine. The material sequenced was CD4+ T cells sorted from PBMCs, taken 15 days after the yellow fever booster vaccination. This chain joins TRBV12-3 or TRBV12-4 and TRBJ1-2; D gene uncertain. The CDR3 nucleotides read TGTGCCAGCAGCTTGAGGCACCAGATGAATGGCTACACCTTC. This encodes CASSLRHQMNGYTF.